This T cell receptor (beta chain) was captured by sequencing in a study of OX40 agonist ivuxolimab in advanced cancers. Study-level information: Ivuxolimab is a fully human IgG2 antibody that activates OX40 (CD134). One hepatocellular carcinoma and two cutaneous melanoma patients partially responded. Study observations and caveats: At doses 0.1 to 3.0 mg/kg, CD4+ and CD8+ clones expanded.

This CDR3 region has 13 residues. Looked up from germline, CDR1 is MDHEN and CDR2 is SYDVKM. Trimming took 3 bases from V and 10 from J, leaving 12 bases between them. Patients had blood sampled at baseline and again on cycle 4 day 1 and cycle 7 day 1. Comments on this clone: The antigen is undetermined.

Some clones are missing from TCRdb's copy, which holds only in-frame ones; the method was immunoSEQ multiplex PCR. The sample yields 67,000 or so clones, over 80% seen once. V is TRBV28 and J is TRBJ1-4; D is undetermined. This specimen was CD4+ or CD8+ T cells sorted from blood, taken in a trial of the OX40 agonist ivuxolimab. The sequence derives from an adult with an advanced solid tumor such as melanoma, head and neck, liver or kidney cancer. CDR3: CASSLHSVRKLFF. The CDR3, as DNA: TGTGCCAGCAGTTTGCACAGCGTGAGAAAACTGTTTTTT.